This T cell receptor beta chain is from a study of T cell responses to AZD1222 COVID-19 vaccine. Study-level points and caveats: Donor demographics were predominantly white British with a female majority; clonal diversity may be underestimated. With dominance at 160-218 and 743-854, vaccine-associated CD4 TCRs spanned spike. Samples come after the peak T cell response, not at day 14.

Samples with a second dose at about 4 or about 12 weeks were pooled together. Notes on this clone: Antigen: not known.

The repertoire was sequenced with immunoSEQ multiplex PCR; TCRdb's copy has only in-frame clones and lacks some. In the table there are about 140,000 clones, about 91% of which are singletons. CDR3 length: 15 residues. Trimming took 6 bases from V and 5 from J, leaving 20 bases between them. The germline CDR1 and CDR2 sequences are MDHEN and SYDVKM. The material was peripheral blood, obtained 28 days after the second AZD1222 dose. This clonotype was obtained from an adult who received the AZD1222 COVID-19 vaccine. The chain links TRBV28 to TRBJ2-7; D is unresolved. CDR3 DNA: TGTGCCAGCAGCGAAACCGGCCTCGGGTGGCACGAGCAGTACTTC. Translation gives CASSETGLGWHEQYF.